This T cell receptor (beta chain) was observed in a study of T cell changes during pregnancy in multiple sclerosis. Measured with immunoSEQ multiplex PCR; TCRdb has only the in-frame clones, and not every one. In the table there are fewer than 60,000 clones, about nine tenths of which are singletons. V lost 5 bases to trimming and J lost 4 bases; unmatched junction nucleotides: 11. In germline, CDR1 is SGHNT, CDR2 YENEEA. The length of the CDR3 is 16 residues. Many counts were recorded for this clone. This chain joins TRBV11-3 and TRBJ2-7; 10 bases fit TRBD1. This TCR came from a female donor in good health, enrolled as a control in a pregnancy study. The sample consisted of peripheral blood, taken in the third trimester of pregnancy. This CDR3 is CASSPPPGTGVYEQYF. DNA of the CDR3: TGTGCCAGCAGCCCCCCACCGGGGACAGGGGTTTACGAGCAGTACTTC.